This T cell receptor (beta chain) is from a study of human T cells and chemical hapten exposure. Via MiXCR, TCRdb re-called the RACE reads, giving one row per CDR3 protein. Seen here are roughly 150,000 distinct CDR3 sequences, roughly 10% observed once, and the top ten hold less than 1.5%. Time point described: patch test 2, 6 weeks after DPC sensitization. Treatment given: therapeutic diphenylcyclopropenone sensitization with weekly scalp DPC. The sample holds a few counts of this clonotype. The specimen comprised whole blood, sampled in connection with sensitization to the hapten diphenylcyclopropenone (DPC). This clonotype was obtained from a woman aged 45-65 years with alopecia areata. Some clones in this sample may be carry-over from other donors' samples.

The CDR3 nucleotides read TGTGCCAGCAGCTCACGCCTTCGAGGGACGAGAAACACCGGGGAGCTGTTTTTT. Encoded protein: CASSSRLRGTRNTGELFF. This chain uses TRBV7-8 with TRBJ2-2, with D tentatively TRBD1 or TRBD2 (5 bases each). The CDR3 runs 18 residues. The germline V gene encodes CDR1 SGHVS and CDR2 FQNEAQ. Deletions cut 4 bases from V and 2 bases from J, with 20 bases between.